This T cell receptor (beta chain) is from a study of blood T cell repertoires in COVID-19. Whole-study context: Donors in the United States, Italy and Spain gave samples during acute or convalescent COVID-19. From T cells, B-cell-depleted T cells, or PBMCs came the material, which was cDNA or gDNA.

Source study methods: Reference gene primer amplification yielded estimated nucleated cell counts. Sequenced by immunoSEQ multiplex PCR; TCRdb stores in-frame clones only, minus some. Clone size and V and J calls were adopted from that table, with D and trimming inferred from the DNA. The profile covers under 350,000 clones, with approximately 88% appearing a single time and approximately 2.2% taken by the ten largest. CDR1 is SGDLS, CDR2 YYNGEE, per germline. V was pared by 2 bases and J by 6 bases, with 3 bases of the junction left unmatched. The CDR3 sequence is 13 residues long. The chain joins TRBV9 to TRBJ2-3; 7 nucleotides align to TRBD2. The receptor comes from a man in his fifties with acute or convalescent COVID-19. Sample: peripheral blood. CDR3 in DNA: TGTGCCAGCAGCGTTACTAGCGTTGATACGCAGTATTTT. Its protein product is CASSVTSVDTQYF.